These 19 T cell receptor beta chains originate from one sample sequenced in a study of cytomegalovirus exposure and HLA in healthy donors. PCR was performed using 60 Vbeta and 13 Jbeta primers. The method was immunoSEQ multiplex PCR; TCRdb's version includes in-frame clones alone and lacks a portion of them. Counted here are under 85,000 clones, 76% occurring once; the ten biggest clones make up more than 2.5%. The sample consisted of PBMCs. These receptors were taken from a man aged 18 to 30 in good health and CMV-seronegative.

Comment on this clone: The germline gene is not matched at one end of the junction; a read error may be the cause. The J gene is TRBJ2-4, the V gene TRBV5-7; a weak D match, TRBD2 (7 bases). TRBV5-7 falls under the ORF class, with uncertain function. The CDR3 is made up of 16 amino acids. CDR3 in DNA: TGTGCCAGCAGCTTGGCCAATACTGGGGGGGCAAAACCCCCCGGCTTC. Its protein product is CASSLANTGGAKPPGF.

The CDR3: CASSADVGAGTGANVLTF. The CDR3 DNA reads TGTGCCAGCAGCGCAGATGTTGGGGCAGGGACTGGGGCCAACGTCCTGACTTTC. The rearrangement joins TRBV9 to TRBJ2-6; D may be TRBD1 (5 bases). V lost 3 bases and J 2 bases, leaving 18 bases between the germline ends. Germline V CDR1 and CDR2: SGDLS, YYNGEE. The CDR3 is 18 amino acids.

The J gene is TRBJ1-6, the V gene TRBV2, with TRBD1 as a possible D gene (6 bases). This CDR3 has 15 amino acids. Germline CDR1 SNHLY, CDR2 FYNNEI. V was trimmed by 4 bases and J by 10 bases, leaving 17 bases between them. The DNA for the CDR3 is TGTGCCAGCAGTGTGAGGTCAGGGGAAGAGTCACCCCTCCACTTT. Its protein is CASSVRSGEESPLHF.

The chain combines TRBV6-5 with TRBJ1-4; D gene uncertain. The V gene's germline CDR1 is MNHEY and CDR2 SVGAGI. The CDR3 runs to 13 residues. The V end lost 7 bases, the J end lost 5 bases, and 11 bases lay between the germline ends. As DNA, the CDR3 is TGTGCCAGCAAGGCCGGAGGGAATGAAAAACTGTTTTTT. Its protein product is CASKAGGNEKLFF.

This chain uses TRBV5-8 with TRBJ2-7; tentatively, D is TRBD1 (6 bases). The CDR3 has 14 amino acids. Trimming removed 2 bases at V and 5 bases at J, with 14 bases between. The germline V gene has CDR1 SGHTS and CDR2 YDEGEE. CDR3 sequence: CASSFGQPFDEQYF. CDR3 coding DNA: TGTGCCAGCAGCTTTGGACAGCCCTTTGACGAGCAGTACTTC.

The rearrangement joins TRBV6-6 to TRBJ2-4, with 8 bases matching TRBD1. V gave up 7 bases and J gave up 0 bases; unmatched junction bases: 5. Germline V gene sequence: CDR1 MNHNY, CDR2 SVGAGI (reference sequence). The CDR3 is 15 residues long. The CDR3 bases are TGTGCCAGCATTACAGGGGGTTCAGCCAAAAACATTCAGTACTTC. This gives the protein CASITGGSAKNIQYF.

The genes are TRBV27 and TRBJ2-7, with D tentatively TRBD2 (6 bases). The CDR3 consists of 15 residues. The V gene lost 11 bases and the J gene lost 2 bases, with 22 bases spanning the gap. CDR1 and CDR2 from the germline V gene are MNHEY and SMNVEV (reference sequence). In DNA, the CDR3 is TGTGCCTGTCGGGACTGCCTCCGCATGGCCTACGAGCAGTACGTC. It translates to CACRDCLRMAYEQYV.

Only a few counts were recorded for this clone. The V call is TRBV9, the J call TRBJ2-3; 7 bases line up with TRBD2. The CDR3 runs to 15 residues. The trim removed 4 bases at V and 8 bases at J, leaving 13 bases unmatched. Germline V CDR1 and CDR2: SGDLS, YYNGEE. The CDR3 spells CASSPPGGVEGTQYF. CDR3 nucleotide sequence: TGTGCCAGCAGCCCACCTGGGGGGGTTGAAGGTACGCAGTATTTT.

J is TRBJ2-1 and V is TRBV15; 7 bases map to TRBD2. The CDR3 length is 16 residues. The J segment lost 8 bases and the V segment lost 1 base, leaving 11 bases of the junction unmatched. The V gene's germline CDR1 is LNHNV and CDR2 YYDKDF (reference sequence). As DNA, the CDR3 is TGTGCCACCAGCAGAGTTAGGCCTAGCGGTCCACATGAGCAGTTCTTC. Protein sequence: CATSRVRPSGPHEQFF.

This sequence joins TRBV28 and TRBJ1-5; the match to TRBD1 covers 7 bases. The CDR3 runs 12 residues. With 10 bases clipped from V and 3 bases from J, the junction kept 3 bases outside the gene matches. The V gene's germline CDR1 is MDHEN and CDR2 SYDVKM. CDR3 region: CATQGFNQPQHF. The CDR3 nucleotides read TGTGCCACACAGGGGTTCAATCAGCCCCAGCATTTT.

The rearrangement links TRBV28 to TRBJ1-5, with D possibly TRBD1 on 5 matching bases. Germline V gives CDR1 MDHEN, CDR2 SYDVKM. The CDR3 runs to 15 residues. The V end was cut by 4 bases, the J end by 0 bases, with 10 bases between. CDR3 in amino acids: CASSSPDSSNQPQHF. In DNA, the CDR3 is TGTGCCAGCAGTTCCCCTGACAGTAGCAATCAGCCCCAGCATTTT.

V usage is TRBV27 and J usage is TRBJ2-5; 11 nucleotides line up with TRBD2. The V gene's germline CDR1 is MNHEY and CDR2 SMNVEV (reference sequence). V dropped 2 bases and J dropped 5; count of bases not matched to a gene: 4. This CDR3 contains 15 residues. The CDR3, as DNA: TGTGCCAGCAGTTTAATGGTAGCGGGGGGGGAGACCCAGTACTTC. Its protein product is CASSLMVAGGETQYF.

This clone was seen a handful of times. V is TRBV2 and J is TRBJ1-3; D uncertain. The ends were cut back, 6 bases at V and 2 bases at J, with 8 bases in the middle. The CDR3 covers 13 residues. Germline lookup yields CDR1 SNHLY and CDR2 FYNNEI. The CDR3 DNA sequence: TGTGCCAGCAGCCTCGGGGCTGGAAACACCATATATTTT. Encoded protein: CASSLGAGNTIYF.

This clone showed up just once. This sequence joins TRBV13 and TRBJ1-2; 8 nucleotides line up with TRBD1. Germline V gives CDR1 PRHDT, CDR2 FYEKMQ (reference sequence). This CDR3 region has 14 residues. The V and J ends lost 6 bases and 4 bases, in that order; junction bases with no gene match: 7. The DNA of the CDR3 is TGTGCCAGCAGTAGGCCCACAGGGGGCTATGGCTACACCTTC. It is translated as CASSRPTGGYGYTF.

V usage is TRBV6-5 and J usage is TRBJ2-7; D might be TRBD2 (5 bases). CDR1 MNHEY and CDR2 SVGAGI come from the germline V gene. The V end was cut by 6 bases, the J end by 2 bases, with 14 bases between. This CDR3 is 14 amino acids long. The CDR3 sequence is CASRPGGGTYEQYV. Here the CDR3 DNA reads TGTGCCAGCAGACCCGGAGGTGGAACCTACGAGCAGTACGTC.

The V gene is TRBV5-4, the J gene TRBJ2-1; unclear D gene. The V and J ends lost 4 bases and 5 bases respectively, with 13 bases between them. CDR1 and CDR2 from the germline V gene are SGHNT and YYREEE (reference sequence). The CDR3 runs 14 residues. The CDR3 nucleotides are TGTGCCAGCAGCCCAGAGTGGCAGGACAATGAGCAGTTCTTC. This translates into CASSPEWQDNEQFF.

The gene calls are TRBV6-1 and TRBJ2-7; TRBD1 agrees at 7 bases. V was pared by 4 bases and J by 2 bases, with 14 bases of the junction left unmatched. The germline CDR1 and CDR2 sequences are MNHNS and SASEGT. The CDR3 totals 17 residues. The CDR3 spells CASSALTGVHAAYEQYF. The CDR3 nucleotides are TGTGCCAGCAGTGCCCTTACAGGGGTCCATGCTGCCTACGAGCAGTACTTC.

The V and J genes are TRBV18 and TRBJ2-7, with TRBD1 matching over 8 bases. CDR1 and CDR2 from the germline V gene are KGHSH and LQKENI. V lost 4 bases and J lost 3; bases outside the gene matches: 2. The CDR3 runs to 13 residues. The CDR3 reads CASSLQGGYEQYF. CDR3 nucleotides: TGTGCCAGCTCACTACAGGGGGGCTACGAGCAGTACTTC.

The chain employs TRBV5-1 and TRBJ1-2, with TRBD1 matching 7 bases. The germline V gene encodes CDR1 SGHRS and CDR2 YFSETQ. This CDR3 has 13 residues. V lost 3 bases to trimming and J lost 8 bases; unmatched junction nucleotides: 7. The CDR3 DNA reads as TGCGCCAGCAGCTCCACAGGGGAGCGGGGCTACACCTTC. It yields the protein CASSSTGERGYTF.